This TCR beta chain was sequenced during a study of human T cells and chemical hapten exposure. Stated time point: patch test 1, 2 weeks after DPC sensitization. Treatment reported: therapeutic diphenylcyclopropenone sensitization with weekly scalp DPC. Blood draws came first, before each patch test. The study used a library that attached unique molecular identifiers to individual cDNA molecules. TCRdb reprocessed the RACE reads with MiXCR, giving one entry per CDR3 protein. This table has around 300,000 distinct CDR3 sequences, approximately 6.9% appearing once. A few counts support this clonotype. The material sequenced was whole blood, taken in connection with sensitization to the hapten diphenylcyclopropenone (DPC). The origin of this receptor is a woman younger than 35 with alopecia areata. Some clones in this sample may be carry-over from other donors' samples.

This chain's CDR3 is CASLKGAHTEAFF. Here the CDR3 DNA reads TGTGCCAGCCTGAAGGGGGCACACACTGAAGCTTTCTTT. The chain couples TRBV27 to TRBJ1-1; 7 bases match TRBD1. Germline V lookup: CDR1 MNHEY, CDR2 SMNVEV (reference sequence). V gave up 8 bases and J gave up 3 bases; unmatched junction bases: 6. This CDR3 comprises 13 residues.